These 7 T cell receptor beta chains share one sample of origin, sequenced in a study of T cells after yellow fever vaccination. In TCRdb, the 5' RACE reads were re-called with MiXCR into one record per CDR3 protein. The table has about 73,000 distinct CDR3 sequences, over 7.5% seen once. The input for sequencing was CD8+ T cells sorted from PBMCs, taken on the day of the yellow fever booster vaccination. Every receptor here comes from a man between 25 and 39 years old who received the YFV17D yellow fever vaccine.

The genes are TRBV12-5 and TRBJ2-1, with 11 bases that match TRBD2. The trim removed 5 bases at V and 0 bases at J, leaving 3 bases unmatched. Germline CDR1 LGHNT, CDR2 FRNRAP. This CDR3 contains 16 residues. The CDR3 DNA reads as TGTGCTAGTGGTATAGCGGGAGGGGGCTCCTACAATGAGCAGTTCTTC. This translates into CASGIAGGGSYNEQFF.

This clonotype was seen at least ten times. The rearrangement joins TRBV5-5 to TRBJ2-2; D unclear. The CDR3 has 18 amino acids. The germline V and J ends were trimmed by 0 bases and 1 base, with 16 bases remaining between them. Germline V gives CDR1 SGHKS, CDR2 YYEKEE (reference sequence). CDR3 DNA sequence: TGTGCCAGCAGCTTGGAAGACCAACGGGTATTGAACACCGGGGAGCTGTTTTTT. Its protein product is CASSLEDQRVLNTGELFF. Based on the CDR3 plus reference TRBV5-5 and TRBJ2-2, the full variable domain is DAGVTQSPTHLIKTRGQQVTLRCSPISGHKSVSWYQQVLGQGPQFIFQYYEKEERGRGNFPDRFSARQFPNYSSELNVNALLLGDSALYLCASSLEDQRVLNTGELFFGEGSRLTVL.

The rearrangement links TRBV9 to TRBJ2-3, with a tentative D call TRBD1 (6 bases). This CDR3 region has 15 residues. Germline V gene sequence: CDR1 SGDLS, CDR2 YYNGEE. V was clipped by 3 bases and J by 2 bases, with 13 bases between them. The CDR3 DNA reads TGTGCCAGCAGCGCGGAAGGACAGTCCACAGATACGCAGTATTTT. Translation gives CASSAEGQSTDTQYF.

This clonotype has just a few counts. The rearrangement uses TRBV27 and TRBJ2-7; TRBD2 might be the D (5 bases). Germline V gene lookup returns CDR1 MNHEY and CDR2 SMNVEV (reference sequence). The CDR3 covers 14 residues. Trimming took 6 bases from V and 6 from J, leaving 18 bases between them. The CDR3 DNA reads as TGTGCCAGCAGCCGAGCGGTAGCAGGCCGCGAGCAGTACTTC. Translation gives CASSRAVAGREQYF.

This clonotype was recorded at least ten times. The chain links TRBV29-1 to TRBJ2-7; D possibly corresponds to TRBD1 (6 bases). Trimming took 3 bases from V and 2 from J, leaving 11 bases between them. The length of the CDR3 is 13 residues. The germline V gene encodes CDR1 SQVTM and CDR2 ANQGSEA. This CDR3 reads CSVEAGATYEQYF. The CDR3 DNA follows: TGCAGCGTTGAGGCAGGGGCCACCTACGAGCAGTACTTC.

This clonotype was found a few times. V gene TRBV5-1 combines with J gene TRBJ1-5, with unresolved D. The V gene's germline CDR1 is SGHRS and CDR2 YFSETQ. This CDR3 spans 15 amino acids. The V end lost 0 bases, the J end lost 0 bases, and 7 bases lay between the germline ends. The chain's CDR3 is CASSLDLFSNQPQHF. CDR3 DNA sequence: TGCGCCAGCAGCTTGGATCTGTTTAGCAATCAGCCCCAGCATTTT.

This clonotype was counted a few times. The CDR3 DNA is TGTGCCAGCAGTTCCCCGACAGGCTCCTACGAGCAGTACTTC. Its translation is CASSSPTGSYEQYF. The J gene is TRBJ2-7, the V gene TRBV7-2; TRBD1 is a possible D gene (6 bases). The CDR3 runs 14 residues. The V gene lost 6 bases and the J gene lost 0 bases, with 12 bases spanning the gap. Germline values: CDR1 SGHTA, CDR2 FQGNSA. Complete variable domain (other parts from reference TRBV7-2 and TRBJ2-7): GAGVSQSPSNKVTEKGKDVELRCDPISGHTALYWYRQSLGQGLEFLIYFQGNSAPDKSGLPSDRFSAERTGGSVSTLTIQRTQQEDSAVYLCASSSPTGSYEQYFGPGTRLTVT.